This T cell receptor beta chain was retrieved from a study of blood T cell repertoires in COVID-19 (dated by TCRdb to the early 2020s). Background on the whole study: Collaborator samples came from the United States, Italy and Spain and covered acute and convalescent phases of COVID-19. Subjects who had been exposed to COVID-19, were actively infected with it, or had recovered from it provided the deeply sampled blood TCRbeta repertoires that made up the dataset. Nearly every sample came with metadata listing a de-identified subject ID, COVID-19 status, age in years and sex. The material from the prospective study consisted of cDNA or gDNA derived from T cells, B-cell-depleted T cells, or PBMCs. Samples were obtained from the ongoing ImmuneRACE study (first 160 participants) and from roughly 1,300 subjects provided by 6 global collaborators. The repertoires were released in a freely available public database intended as a resource for research on the immune response to SARS-CoV-2. Where available, HLA class I and class II types were taken from metadata supplied by the sample provider and were not determined by assay-based typing. The paper as a whole reports these results and caveats: The quantity of clinical and demographic metadata differed by source and by participant and was supplied without curation.

V and J are trimmed by 6 bases and 6 bases, and the gene matches miss 12 bases of the junction. From the cysteine through the phenylalanine, the CDR3 covers 15 amino acids. Kept here is only the CDR3 DNA, which spans 45 bases and is read in frame from base 1. According to the germline V gene (reference sequence), CDR1 reads WNHNN and CDR2 reads SYGVQD. At one collaborating source in Seattle, patients were enrolled during active infection and were followed longitudinally through the course of disease. The collaborating institutions used their own protocols to collect whole blood in K2EDTA tubes. Collaborator samples were shipped for TCRbeta analysis as frozen whole blood, isolated PBMCs, or DNA extracted from either sample type. Note on this clone: The antigen this receptor binds is unknown. No much larger clone exists at a distance of one base, and base qualities are not known.

TCRbeta CDR3 regions were amplified from genomic DNA by means of the immunoSEQ Assay, a bias-controlled multiplex PCR. The authors' pipeline ran thus. The number of nucleated cells in each sample was estimated from the amplification of reference gene primers within the assay. To quantify the absolute abundance of each unique TCRbeta CDR3 rearrangement, sequence reads were collapsed and filtered. For each sample, productive Simpson clonality was calculated as the square root of Simpson's diversity index over productive rearrangements. Drawn from immuneACCESS, this table holds only the in-frame rearrangements with V and J called that TCRdb kept. Clones are partly lost; checked studies trace under half to an unresolved V gene and leave the rest unexplained. The D gene and trimming were derived from the DNA, and the V and J assignments and clone size from that table. The sample has 300,000 to 350,000 clones on record, almost 90% of them singletons. Just under 7.5% of the sample is held by the ten biggest clonotypes.

The rearranged segments are TRBV10-1 and TRBJ2-7, with 9 central nucleotides matching TRBD1. What was sequenced was peripheral blood. The source of this sequence is a woman aged 70 to 79 with COVID-19, enrolled during active disease. The CDR3 in this case is CASSPGQGRQGEQYF. In nucleotide form, the sequence is TGCGCCAGCAGCCCCGGACAGGGGCGACAAGGCGAGCAGTACTTC.